These 30 T cell receptor beta chains share one sample of origin, sequenced in a study of shared clonotypes between healthy human individuals. TCRdb's table, derived via immunoSEQ multiplex PCR, lists solely in-frame clones and lacks some. The data hold millions of clones, with approximately 92% observed a single time. Source material: naive CD4+ T cells sorted from blood. As for subset: CD45RA+ positively selected. All receptors come from a man younger than 35 in good health.

This chain connects TRBV10-1 to TRBJ2-3; either TRBD1 or TRBD2 may supply D (5 bases each). The germline V gene has CDR1 WNHNN and CDR2 SYGVQD (reference sequence). Trimming stripped 2 bases from V and 13 bases from J, with 13 bases between. The CDR3 totals 12 residues. DNA for the CDR3: TGCGCCAGCAGTGAGCCGGGGCAGGAGGAGTATTTT. This sequence encodes CASSEPGQEEYF.

The chain employs TRBV11-2 and TRBJ2-3; possibly TRBD1 or TRBD2 for D (6 bases each). The length of the CDR3 is 15 residues. Germline V gene data show CDR1 as SGHAT and CDR2 as FQNNGV. V lost 1 base and J lost 6, with 14 bases in between. CDR3 coding DNA: TGTGCCAGCAGCTTAGGAGTCGGGGGCTTGGATACGCAGTATTTT. This translates into CASSLGVGGLDTQYF. Full variable domain (rest looked up from reference TRBV11-2 and TRBJ2-3): EAGVAQSPRYKIIEKRQSVAFWCNPISGHATLYWYQQILGQGPKLLIQFQNNGVVDDSQLPKDRFSAERLKGVDSTLKIQPAKLEDSAVYLCASSLGVGGLDTQYFGPGTRLTVL.

The chain is built from TRBV18 and TRBJ2-1; 11 bases agree with TRBD1. This CDR3 region has 15 residues. With 3 bases clipped from V and 7 bases from J, the junction kept 5 bases outside the gene matches. Germline loops: CDR1 KGHSH, CDR2 LQKENI. The CDR3 DNA is TGTGCCAGCTCACCCCCGGGACAGGGGGTGAATGAGCAGTTCTTC. Its translation is CASSPPGQGVNEQFF.

This chain uses TRBV5-1 with TRBJ2-7; 8 bases map to TRBD1. Losses at the gene ends were 2 bases for V and 8 bases for J; bases not matched to a gene: 12. This CDR3 comprises 15 residues. Germline CDR1 SGHRS, CDR2 YFSETQ. CDR3 sequence: CASSFDPGQVLKQYF. The CDR3 coding sequence is TGCGCCAGCAGCTTTGACCCGGGACAGGTCTTAAAGCAGTACTTC.

The chain combines TRBV14 with TRBJ1-3; D is possibly TRBD1 (6 bases). V was trimmed by 2 bases and J by 3 bases, leaving 14 bases between them. Germline values: CDR1 SGHDN, CDR2 FVKESK. This CDR3 has 16 amino acids. The DNA of the CDR3 is TGTGCCAGCAGCCAAAGCCCCCCCAGGGGTGGAAACACCATATATTTT. Its protein product is CASSQSPPRGGNTIYF.

In regard to this clone: Compared with germline, one end of the junction differs, possibly owing to a read error. This sequence joins TRBV7-7 and TRBJ2-5; 9 bases line up with TRBD2. The CDR3 sequence is 15 residues long. CDR1 is SSHAT and CDR2 is FNYEAQ in the germline V gene (reference sequence). DNA of the CDR3: TGTGCTAGCAGCTTAGCAGCGGGGGGATGGGAGACCCAGTACTTC. Translation: CASSLAAGGWETQYF.

This chain joins TRBV7-2 and TRBJ2-7; 10 bases align to TRBD2. V lost 5 bases to trimming and J lost 6 bases; unmatched junction nucleotides: 10. CDR1 and CDR2 (germline): SGHTA, FQGNSA. The CDR3 loop spans 15 amino acids. The CDR3 DNA sequence: TGTGCCAGCAGCGGTGGAGCGGGGGGGCCTGTCGAGCAGTACTTC. As protein: CASSGGAGGPVEQYF.

V gene TRBV5-1 combines with J gene TRBJ1-6; 10 bases agree with TRBD1. Germline CDR1 and CDR2: SGHRS and YFSETQ. The CDR3 is made up of 16 amino acids. The V segment lost 0 bases and the J segment 6 bases; nucleotides outside the gene matches: 3. CDR3 DNA: TGCGCCAGCAGCTTGGCAGGACAGGGGGGTAATTCACCCCTCCACTTT. Its protein product is CASSLAGQGGNSPLHF.

This chain uses TRBV27 with TRBJ2-5; D is perhaps TRBD1 (6 bases). There are 14 residues in the CDR3. The germline V gene encodes CDR1 MNHEY and CDR2 SMNVEV (reference sequence). The V end lost 4 bases, the J end lost 6 bases, and 15 bases lay between the germline ends. The CDR3 loop reads CASSYAWTVKTQYF. The CDR3 nucleotides read TGTGCCAGCAGTTATGCTTGGACAGTCAAGACCCAGTACTTC.

V is TRBV30 and J is TRBJ1-1; TRBD1 is a possible D gene (5 bases). V shed 1 base and J shed 8 bases, with 8 bases lying between them. Germline loops: CDR1 GTSNPN, CDR2 SVGIG (reference sequence). The CDR3 totals 11 residues. This CDR3 is CAWSARDEAFF. The CDR3 DNA is TGTGCCTGGAGTGCCCGGGACGAAGCTTTCTTT. The full variable domain, its missing parts supplied by reference TRBV30 and TRBJ1-1, is SQTIHQWPATLVQPVGSPLSLECTVEGTSNPNLYWYRQAAGRGLQLLFYSVGIGQISSEVPQNLSASRPQDRQFILSSKKLLLSDSGFYLCAWSARDEAFFGQGTRLTVV.

The chain has TRBV5-8 and TRBJ2-7, with D tentatively TRBD1 or TRBD2 (5 bases each). V was shortened by 4 bases and J by 3 bases, with 14 bases between the two germline ends. Germline V CDR1 and CDR2: SGHTS, YDEGEE. The CDR3 is 14 amino acids. The CDR3: CASSRGMGDYEQYF. The CDR3 DNA reads TGTGCCAGCAGCAGGGGAATGGGAGACTACGAGCAGTACTTC.

The rearrangement uses TRBV7-3 and TRBJ2-3, with TRBD1 matching over 7 bases. The V gene end was trimmed by 1 base and the J gene end by 5 bases; junction bases not matched to a gene: 9. The CDR3 runs to 16 residues. Germline V gene data show CDR1 as SGHTA and CDR2 as FQGTGA. The CDR3 DNA is TGTGCCAGCAGCTTAATAGGGGGCGGCGAAGTAGATACGCAGTATTTT. This encodes CASSLIGGGEVDTQYF. The entire variable domain, with the rest obtained from reference TRBV7-3 and TRBJ2-3, is as follows: GAGVSQTPSNKVTEKGKYVELRCDPISGHTALYWYRQSLGQGPEFLIYFQGTGAADDSGLPNDRFFAVRPEGSVSTLKIQRTERGDSAVYLCASSLIGGGEVDTQYFGPGTRLTVL.

Comment on this clone: Distinct nucleotide sequences in the sample also encode this CDR3. The chain links TRBV5-1 to TRBJ2-6; D uncertain. The CDR3 runs to 14 residues. Germline V gene lookup returns CDR1 SGHRS and CDR2 YFSETQ. The ends were cut back, 0 bases at V and 4 bases at J, with 5 bases in the middle. The DNA for the CDR3 is TGCGCCAGCAGCTTGGCCCCCGGGGCCAACGTCCTGACTTTC. The encoded protein is CASSLAPGANVLTF.

The rearrangement links TRBV10-3 to TRBJ2-5, with 9 positions matching TRBD1. Trimming cost V 6 bases and J 1 base; bases outside gene matches: 3. From germline, CDR1 is ENHRY and CDR2 SYGVKD. The CDR3 contains 14 residues. The CDR3, as DNA: TGTGCCATCAGCCCGACAGGGGGCCAAGAGACCCAGTACTTC. Translated: CAISPTGGQETQYF.

The chain couples TRBV20-1 to TRBJ2-1; D uncertain. The CDR3 contains 8 residues. V lost 3 bases to trimming and J lost 9 bases, with 0 bases between them. CDR1 and CDR2 from the germline V gene are DFQATT and SNEGSKA (reference sequence). CDR3 DNA: TGCAGTGCTAGTGAGCAGTTCTTC. Translation gives CSASEQFF.

With regard to this clone: This may arise from a read error, as a much more abundant clone is one base away. The identical CDR3 is also encoded by other nucleotide sequences in the sample. The chain carries TRBV5-1 and TRBJ1-1; D might be TRBD1 (5 bases). Trimming cost V 0 bases and J 3 bases, with 6 bases left between them. Per germline, CDR1 SGHRS and CDR2 YFSETQ. This CDR3 has 13 amino acids. The CDR3 sequence is CASSLGQYTEAFF. The CDR3 nucleotides read TGCGCCAGCAGCTTGGGACAGTACACTGAAGCTTTCTTT.

This clone has a handful of counts. The rearrangement uses TRBV25-1 and TRBJ1-4; D might be TRBD1 (5 bases). This CDR3 is 12 amino acids long. From germline, CDR1 is MGHDK and CDR2 SYGVNS. Trimming cost V 3 bases and J 10 bases, with 9 bases left between them. DNA of the CDR3: TGTGCCAGCAGTGAGAACCAGGGAAAACTGTTTTTT. Its protein product is CASSENQGKLFF.

This chain connects TRBV10-2 to TRBJ2-7; the D is unclear. Germline V gives CDR1 WSHSY, CDR2 SAAADI. The ends were cut back, 3 bases at V and 4 bases at J, with 16 bases in the middle. There are 15 residues in the CDR3. The CDR3 bases are TGCGCCAGCAGTGAAGAAGGGTTGGGGTTTTACGAGCAGTACTTC. It encodes CASSEEGLGFYEQYF.

A note on this clone: The same CDR3 is also encoded by other DNA sequences in this sample. The rearrangement uses TRBV5-1 and TRBJ1-6; TRBD1 is a possible D gene (5 bases). The CDR3 is made up of 16 amino acids. V shed 0 bases and J shed 3 bases, with 10 bases lying between them. Germline loops: CDR1 SGHRS, CDR2 YFSETQ. DNA of the CDR3: TGCGCCAGCAGCTTGGCCGGGGCCCGCTATAATTCACCCCTCCACTTT. As protein: CASSLAGARYNSPLHF. The variable domain in full, with the rest retrieved from reference TRBV5-1 and TRBJ1-6, is KAGVTQTPRYLIKTRGQQVTLSCSPISGHRSVSWYQQTPGQGLQFLFEYFSETQRNKGNFPGRFSGRQFSNSRSEMNVSTLELGDSALYLCASSLAGARYNSPLHFGNGTRLTVT.

The chain uses TRBV4-3 and TRBJ1-1; 8 bases agree with TRBD1. This CDR3 comprises 15 residues. The J segment lost 6 bases and the V segment lost 3 bases, leaving 9 bases of the junction unmatched. In germline, CDR1 is LGHNA, CDR2 YSLEER. CDR3 sequence (DNA): TGCGCCAGCAGCCACGAAGGACAGGGACGCGCTGAAGCTTTCTTT. It codes for CASSHEGQGRAEAFF.

The genes are TRBV5-4 and TRBJ1-6; a weak D match, TRBD1 (6 bases). Germline assignment: CDR1 SGHNT and CDR2 YYREEE (reference sequence). The V gene lost 3 bases and the J gene lost 12 bases, with 22 bases spanning the gap. The CDR3 runs 16 residues. For the CDR3, the DNA is TGTGCCAGCAGCTCCTTAGGGGACGGGGGCCAGGGACCCCTCCACTTT. Amino acid sequence: CASSSLGDGGQGPLHF.

V gene TRBV18 combines with J gene TRBJ1-4, with D perhaps TRBD1 (5 bases). This CDR3 contains 15 residues. The V gene's germline CDR1 is KGHSH and CDR2 LQKENI. Trimming shortened V by 4 bases and J by 3 bases, and 12 bases separated the two germline ends. The CDR3 protein is CASSQNEGANEKLFF. The DNA of the CDR3 is TGTGCCAGCTCACAGAATGAAGGGGCTAATGAAAAACTGTTTTTT.

The CDR3 reads CASSLVSLAGRDEQFF. The CDR3 coding sequence is TGTGCCAGCAGCTTAGTAAGTCTAGCGGGGCGGGATGAGCAGTTCTTC. The V call is TRBV7-2, the J call TRBJ2-1; 9 bases match TRBD2. The CDR3 extends over 16 amino acids. CDR1 and CDR2 (germline): SGHTA, FQGNSA. Trimming at V came to 1 base and at J to 8 bases, leaving 9 bases not matched to a gene.

In regard to this clone: Other DNA sequences within the sample encode an identical CDR3. The chain recombines TRBV5-6 with TRBJ2-1; D might be TRBD1 or TRBD2, each matching 5 bases. The CDR3 runs 15 residues. Trimming left V 4 bases short and J 0 bases short, with 11 bases between. The germline V gene has CDR1 SGHDT and CDR2 YYEEEE. The CDR3: CASSPGRSSYNEQFF. The CDR3 DNA follows: TGTGCCAGCAGCCCGGGACGAAGCTCCTACAATGAGCAGTTCTTC.

This clone is a singleton in its sample. The chain carries TRBV19 and TRBJ1-4, with D unclear. V lost 2 bases and J 0 bases, leaving 7 bases between the germline ends. From germline, CDR1 is LNHDA and CDR2 SQIVND (reference sequence). CDR3 length: 15 residues. CDR3 in DNA: TGTGCCAGTAGTATATCACGGTCAACTAATGAAAAACTGTTTTTT. Protein sequence: CASSISRSTNEKLFF.

As concerns this clone: Additional DNA sequences in this sample encode the identical CDR3. V and J are TRBV5-1 and TRBJ2-3; 11 bases are shared with TRBD1. The germline V gene has CDR1 SGHRS and CDR2 YFSETQ. V shed 3 bases, J shed 5 bases, and the junction held 2 bases outside the gene matches. The CDR3 runs 14 residues. As DNA, the CDR3 is TGCGCCAGCAGCTCCGGGACAGGGGGAGATACGCAGTATTTT. It yields the protein CASSSGTGGDTQYF.

The genes are TRBV10-3 and TRBJ2-1; D is ambiguous. Trimming stripped 1 base from V and 0 bases from J, with 10 bases between. CDR3 length: 16 residues. CDR1 and CDR2 from the germline V gene are ENHRY and SYGVKD. DNA of the CDR3: TGTGCCATCAGTGAGTACCCCAAAATCTCCTACAATGAGCAGTTCTTC. Translation gives CAISEYPKISYNEQFF.

The chain employs TRBV25-1 and TRBJ1-3; D might be TRBD1 (6 bases). Trimming removed 6 bases at V and 0 bases at J, with 18 bases between. The length of the CDR3 is 17 residues. Germline V gene sequence: CDR1 MGHDK, CDR2 SYGVNS. This chain's CDR3 is CASRRVRGRLSGNTIYF. In DNA, the CDR3 is TGTGCCAGCAGGCGGGTCAGGGGCCGACTCTCTGGAAACACCATATATTTT.

About this clone itself: The junction and the germline gene differ at one end; a read error may be behind it. J is TRBJ2-4 and V is TRBV7-7; 9 bases fit TRBD1. The germline gives CDR1 SSHAT, CDR2 FNYEAQ (reference sequence). This CDR3 has 19 residues. The CDR3: CASNPHRHRGLLAKNIQYF. The CDR3 DNA reads TGTGCTAGCAACCCCCACCGTCACAGGGGGCTACTAGCCAAAAACATTCAGTACTTC.

The rearrangement uses TRBV5-4 and TRBJ1-1; possibly TRBD1 for D (5 bases). Germline V gene sequence: CDR1 SGHNT, CDR2 YYREEE (reference sequence). With 4 bases removed from V and 4 bases from J, the gap between germline ends came to 17 bases. The CDR3 is 15 residues long. CDR3 loop: CASSPPVGEVTEAFF. CDR3 bases: TGTGCCAGCAGCCCTCCGGTGGGGGAGGTCACTGAAGCTTTCTTT. The complete variable domain, with remaining parts taken from reference TRBV5-4 and TRBJ1-1, reads ETGVTQSPTHLIKTRGQQVTLRCSSQSGHNTVSWYQQALGQGPQFIFQYYREEENGRGNFPPRFSGLQFPNYSSELNVNALELDDSALYLCASSPPVGEVTEAFFGQGTRLTVV.